This TCR beta chain was captured by sequencing in a study of CD4 T cells in relation to SARS-CoV-2 and coronaviruses. This CDR3 contains 12 residues. Germline assignment: CDR1 SQVTM and CDR2 ANQGSEA. Trimming took 4 bases from V and 3 from J, leaving 7 bases between them. Some clones are missing from TCRdb's copy, which holds only in-frame ones; the method was immunoSEQ multiplex PCR. Of some 11,000 clones listed, about 90% are singletons. Input material: naive CD4+ T cells from PBMCs. The subset was: naive CD4+ T cells isolated by negative enrichment. The sequence derives from an adult with COVID-19. The V and J genes are TRBV29-1 and TRBJ1-5; D unclear. CDR3 sequence reads: CSVGGVNQPQHF. CDR3 coding DNA: TGCAGCGTTGGTGGGGTCAATCAGCCCCAGCATTTT.